Detailed here is one T cell receptor beta chain. The sample comes from a study of T cells in Graves' hyperthyroidism and ophthalmopathy. Graves' hyperthyroidism without ophthalmopathy progression within 18 months was termed stable. Newly diagnosed patients aged 18 to 65 had hyperthyroidism of under 2 months' duration. The CDR3 extends over 13 amino acids. With 4 bases clipped from V and 10 bases from J, the junction kept 5 bases outside the gene matches. Germline lookup yields CDR1 SEHNR and CDR2 FQNEAQ (reference sequence). Amplification targeted TCR beta CDR3 regions from RNA transcripts. First-round RT-PCR with HTBI primers amplified the TCR CDR3 region. Via MiXCR, TCRdb re-called the multiplex PCR reads, giving one row per CDR3 protein. The table includes 500,000 to 600,000 distinct CDR3 sequences, 46% detected once.

This rearrangement joins TRBV7-9 to TRBJ2-5; 11 bases align to TRBD2. What was sequenced was peripheral blood or thyroid tissue (not recorded which). The origin of this receptor is a woman aged 18-29 years with Graves' hyperthyroidism. The CDR3 is CASSSGTSGLQYF. CDR3 bases: TGTGCCAGCAGCTCCGGGACTAGCGGCCTCCAGTACTTC.